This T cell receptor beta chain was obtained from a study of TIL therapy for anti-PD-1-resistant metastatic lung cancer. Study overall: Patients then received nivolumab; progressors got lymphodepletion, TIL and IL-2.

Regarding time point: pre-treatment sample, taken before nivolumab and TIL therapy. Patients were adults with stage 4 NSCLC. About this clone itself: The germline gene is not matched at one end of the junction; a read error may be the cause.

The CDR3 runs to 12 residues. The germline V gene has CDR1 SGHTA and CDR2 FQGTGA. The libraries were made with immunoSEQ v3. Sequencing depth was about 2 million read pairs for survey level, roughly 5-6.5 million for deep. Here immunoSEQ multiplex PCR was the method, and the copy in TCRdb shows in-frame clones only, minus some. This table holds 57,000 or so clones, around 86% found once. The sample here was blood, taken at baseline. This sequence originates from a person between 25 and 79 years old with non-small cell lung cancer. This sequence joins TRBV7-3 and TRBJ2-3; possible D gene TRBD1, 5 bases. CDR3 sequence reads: CASSLTGDTQYF. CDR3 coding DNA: TGTGCCAGCAGCCTAACAGGAGATACGCAGTATTTT.